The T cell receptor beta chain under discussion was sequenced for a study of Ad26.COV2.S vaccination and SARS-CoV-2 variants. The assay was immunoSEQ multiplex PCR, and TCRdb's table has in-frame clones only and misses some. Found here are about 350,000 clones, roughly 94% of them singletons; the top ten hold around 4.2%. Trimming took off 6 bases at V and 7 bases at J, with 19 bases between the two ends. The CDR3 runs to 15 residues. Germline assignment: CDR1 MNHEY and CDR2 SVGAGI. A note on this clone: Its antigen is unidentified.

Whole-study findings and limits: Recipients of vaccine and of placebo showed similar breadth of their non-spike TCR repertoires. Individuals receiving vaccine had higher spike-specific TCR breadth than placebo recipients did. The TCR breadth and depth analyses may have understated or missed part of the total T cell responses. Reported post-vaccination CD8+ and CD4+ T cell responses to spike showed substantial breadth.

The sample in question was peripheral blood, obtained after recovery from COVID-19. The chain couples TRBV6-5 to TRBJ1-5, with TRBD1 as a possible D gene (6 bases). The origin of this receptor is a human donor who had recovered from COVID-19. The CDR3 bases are TGTGCCAGCAGCTCTTCAGGGGAGGAGACCCAGCCCCAGCATTTT. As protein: CASSSSGEETQPQHF.